The 3 T cell receptor beta chains below were found in one sample sequenced in a study of blood T cell repertoires in COVID-19. Sequenced by immunoSEQ multiplex PCR; TCRdb stores in-frame clones only, minus some. The data hold over 30,000 clones, with about 85% observed a single time. Sequencing input: peripheral blood. Every receptor here comes from an older man with active or convalescent COVID-19.

The CDR3 DNA reads as TGTGCCAGCAGCCAAGTCATAGGCGGGGGAGAAATCTCCTACAATGAGCAGTTCTTC. Translation: CASSQVIGGGEISYNEQFF. This chain links TRBV14 with TRBJ2-1; 7 bases are a match to TRBD2. Germline loops: CDR1 SGHDN, CDR2 FVKESK. The CDR3 runs to 19 residues. The V segment lost 1 base and the J segment 0 bases; nucleotides outside the gene matches: 12.

The V call is TRBV3-1 (or the pseudogene TRBV3-2), the J call TRBJ1-4; 7 positions agree with TRBD1. This CDR3 has 15 residues. Germline V gene data show CDR1 as LGHDT and CDR2 as YNNKEL (reference sequence). V trimming: 2 bases; J trimming: 5 bases; junction bases outside the gene matches: 5. CDR3 amino acids: CASSQTTGSNEKLFF. DNA of the CDR3: TGTGCCAGCAGCCAAACGACAGGGTCCAATGAAAAACTGTTTTTT.

The rearrangement links TRBV12-3 or TRBV12-4 to TRBJ1-2; D gene ambiguous. V gave up 3 bases and J gave up 5 bases, with 10 bases separating them. This CDR3 spans 13 amino acids. CDR3 in DNA: TGTGCCAGCAGTTTTGAGGGAAGGTATGGCTACACCTTC. Translating it yields CASSFEGRYGYTF.